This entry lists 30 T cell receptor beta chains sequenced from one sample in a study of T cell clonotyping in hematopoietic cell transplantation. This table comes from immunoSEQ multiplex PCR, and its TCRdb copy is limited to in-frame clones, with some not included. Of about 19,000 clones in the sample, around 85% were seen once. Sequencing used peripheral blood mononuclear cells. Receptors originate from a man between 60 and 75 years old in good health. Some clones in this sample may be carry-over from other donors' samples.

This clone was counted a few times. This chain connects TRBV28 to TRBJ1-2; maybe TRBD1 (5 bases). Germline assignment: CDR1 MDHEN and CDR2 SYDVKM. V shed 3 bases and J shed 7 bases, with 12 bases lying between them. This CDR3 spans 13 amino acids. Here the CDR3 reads CASSLAGPGGYTF. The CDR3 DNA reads TGTGCCAGCAGTTTGGCGGGGCCCGGTGGCTACACCTTC.

The DNA of the CDR3 is TGCGCCAGCAGCCAAGATTACTCGGGGCATGGCGGGGAGCTGTTTTTT. This translates into CASSQDYSGHGGELFF. The V and J genes are TRBV4-3 and TRBJ2-2, with D perhaps matching TRBD1 or TRBD2 (5 bases each). V was trimmed by 0 bases and J by 7 bases, leaving 15 bases between them. The germline V gene has CDR1 LGHNA and CDR2 YSLEER. The CDR3 loop spans 16 amino acids.

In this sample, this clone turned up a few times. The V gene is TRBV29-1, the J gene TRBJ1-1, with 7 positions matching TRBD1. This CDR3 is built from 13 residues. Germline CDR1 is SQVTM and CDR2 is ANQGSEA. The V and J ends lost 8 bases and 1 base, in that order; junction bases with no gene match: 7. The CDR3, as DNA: TGCAGCTCGAGGACAGGTGGGAACACTGAAGCTTTCTTT. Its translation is CSSRTGGNTEAFF.

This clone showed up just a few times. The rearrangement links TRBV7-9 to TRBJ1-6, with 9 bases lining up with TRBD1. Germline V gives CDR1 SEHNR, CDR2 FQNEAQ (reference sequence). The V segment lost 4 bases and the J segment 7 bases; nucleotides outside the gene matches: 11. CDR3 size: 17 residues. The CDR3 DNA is TGTGCCAGCAGCTCCCATACTTGGACAGGGGTGAATTCACCCCTCCACTTT. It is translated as CASSSHTWTGVNSPLHF.

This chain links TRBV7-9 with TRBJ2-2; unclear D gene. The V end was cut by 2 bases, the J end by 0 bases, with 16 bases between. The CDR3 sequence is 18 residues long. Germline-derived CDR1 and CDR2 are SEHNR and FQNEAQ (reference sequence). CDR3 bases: TGTGCCAGCAGCTTAAGTTTCGGCCTTGCCACGAACACCGGGGAGCTGTTTTTT. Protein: CASSLSFGLATNTGELFF.

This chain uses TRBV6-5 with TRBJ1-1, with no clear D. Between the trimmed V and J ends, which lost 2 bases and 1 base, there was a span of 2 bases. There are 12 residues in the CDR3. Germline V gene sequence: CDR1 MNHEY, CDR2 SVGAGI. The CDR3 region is CASSYPNTEAFF. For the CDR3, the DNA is TGTGCCAGCAGTTACCCGAACACTGAAGCTTTCTTT.

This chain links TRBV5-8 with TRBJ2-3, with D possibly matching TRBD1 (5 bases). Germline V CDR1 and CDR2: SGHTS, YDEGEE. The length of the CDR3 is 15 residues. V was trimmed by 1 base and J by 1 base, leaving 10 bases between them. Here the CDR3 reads CASSLSQGGTDTQYF. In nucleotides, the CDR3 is TGTGCCAGCAGCTTGTCTCAGGGTGGCACAGATACGCAGTATTTT.

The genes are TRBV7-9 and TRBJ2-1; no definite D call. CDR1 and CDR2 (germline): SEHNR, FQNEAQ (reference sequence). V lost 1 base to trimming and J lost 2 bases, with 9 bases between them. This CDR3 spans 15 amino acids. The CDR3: CASSLGTDTYNEQFF. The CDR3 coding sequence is TGTGCCAGCAGCTTAGGTACAGACACCTACAATGAGCAGTTCTTC.

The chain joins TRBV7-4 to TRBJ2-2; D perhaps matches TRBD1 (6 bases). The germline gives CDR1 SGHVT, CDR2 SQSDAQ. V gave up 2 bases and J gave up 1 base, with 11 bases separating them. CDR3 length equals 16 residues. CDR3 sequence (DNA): TGTGCCAGCAGCTTATTCTTACAGGGGAACACCGGGGAGCTGTTTTTT. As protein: CASSLFLQGNTGELFF.

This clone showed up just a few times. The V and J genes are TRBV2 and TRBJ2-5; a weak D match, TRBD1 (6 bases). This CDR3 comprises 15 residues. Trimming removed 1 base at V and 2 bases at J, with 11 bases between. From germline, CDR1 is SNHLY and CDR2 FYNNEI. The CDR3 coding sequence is TGTGCCAGCAGTGAAGTTGGGGGCGGACAAGAGACCCAGTACTTC. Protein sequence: CASSEVGGGQETQYF.

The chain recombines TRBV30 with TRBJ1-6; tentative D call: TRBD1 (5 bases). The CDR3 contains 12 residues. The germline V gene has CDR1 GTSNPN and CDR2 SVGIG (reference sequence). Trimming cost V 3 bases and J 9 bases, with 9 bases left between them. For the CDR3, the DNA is TGTGCCTGGAGGCAGGGACGTTCACCCCTCCACTTT. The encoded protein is CAWRQGRSPLHF.

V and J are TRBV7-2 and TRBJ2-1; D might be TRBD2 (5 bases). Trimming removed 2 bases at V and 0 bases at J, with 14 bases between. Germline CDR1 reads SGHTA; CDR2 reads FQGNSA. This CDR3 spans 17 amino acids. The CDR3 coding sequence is TGTGCCAGCAGCTTATCCCCAGCGGAGAGCTCCTACAATGAGCAGTTCTTC. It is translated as CASSLSPAESSYNEQFF. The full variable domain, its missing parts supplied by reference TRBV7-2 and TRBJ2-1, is GAGVSQSPSNKVTEKGKDVELRCDPISGHTALYWYRQSLGQGLEFLIYFQGNSAPDKSGLPSDRFSAERTGGSVSTLTIQRTQQEDSAVYLCASSLSPAESSYNEQFFGPGTRLTVL.

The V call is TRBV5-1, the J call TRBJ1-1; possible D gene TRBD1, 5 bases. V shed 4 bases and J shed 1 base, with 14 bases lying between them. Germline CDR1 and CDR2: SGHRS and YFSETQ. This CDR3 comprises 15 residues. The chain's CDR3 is CASSPFPGGNTEAFF. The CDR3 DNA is TGCGCCAGCAGCCCCTTTCCCGGGGGGAACACTGAAGCTTTCTTT.

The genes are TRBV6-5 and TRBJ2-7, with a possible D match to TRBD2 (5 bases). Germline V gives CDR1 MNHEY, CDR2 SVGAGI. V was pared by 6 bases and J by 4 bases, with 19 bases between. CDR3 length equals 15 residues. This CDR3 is CASSRPSYEHYEQYF. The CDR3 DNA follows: TGTGCCAGCAGCCGCCCTAGCTACGAGCATTACGAGCAGTACTTC.

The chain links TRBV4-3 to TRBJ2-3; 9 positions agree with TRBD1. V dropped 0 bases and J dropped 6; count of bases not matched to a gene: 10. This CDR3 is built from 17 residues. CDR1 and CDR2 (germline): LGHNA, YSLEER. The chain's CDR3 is CASSQETGQGPTDTQYF. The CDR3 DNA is TGCGCCAGCAGCCAAGAGACAGGACAGGGGCCCACGGATACGCAGTATTTT.

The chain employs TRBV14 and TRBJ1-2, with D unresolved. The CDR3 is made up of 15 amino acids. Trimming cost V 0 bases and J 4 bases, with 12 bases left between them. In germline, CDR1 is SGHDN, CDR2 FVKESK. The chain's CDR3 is CASSQDIGQTYGYTF. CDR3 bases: TGTGCCAGCAGCCAAGATATAGGGCAGACCTATGGCTACACCTTC.

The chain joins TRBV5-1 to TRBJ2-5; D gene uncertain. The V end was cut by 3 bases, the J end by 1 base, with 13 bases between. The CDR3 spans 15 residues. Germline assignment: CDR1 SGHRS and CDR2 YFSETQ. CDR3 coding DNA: TGCGCCAGCAGCTCCCAAGGTATTTCCCAAGAGACCCAGTACTTC. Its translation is CASSSQGISQETQYF. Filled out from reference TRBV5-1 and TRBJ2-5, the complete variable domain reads KAGVTQTPRYLIKTRGQQVTLSCSPISGHRSVSWYQQTPGQGLQFLFEYFSETQRNKGNFPGRFSGRQFSNSRSEMNVSTLELGDSALYLCASSSQGISQETQYFGPGTRLLVL.

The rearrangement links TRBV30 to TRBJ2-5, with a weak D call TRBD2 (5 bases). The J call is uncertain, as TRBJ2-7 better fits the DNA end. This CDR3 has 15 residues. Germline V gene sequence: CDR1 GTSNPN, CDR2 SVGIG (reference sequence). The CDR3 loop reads CAWGRGGWARDEQYF. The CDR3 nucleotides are TGTGCCTGGGGCCGTGGCGGCTGGGCGAGGGACGAGCAGTACTTC.

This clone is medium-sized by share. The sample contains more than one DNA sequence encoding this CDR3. CDR3: CASSYSNTGIDQPQHF. The CDR3 region has the DNA TGTGCCAGCAGTTACTCGAACACAGGGATAGATCAGCCCCAGCATTTT. V gene TRBV6-6 combines with J gene TRBJ1-5, with D possibly being TRBD1 (6 bases). Germline CDR1 MNHNY, CDR2 SVGAGI (reference sequence). Trimming stripped 0 bases from V and 5 bases from J, with 14 bases between. This CDR3 spans 16 amino acids.

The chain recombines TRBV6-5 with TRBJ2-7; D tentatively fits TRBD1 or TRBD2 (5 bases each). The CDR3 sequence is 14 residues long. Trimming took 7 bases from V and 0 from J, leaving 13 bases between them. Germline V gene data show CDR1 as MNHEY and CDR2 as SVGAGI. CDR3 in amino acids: CASKEPGPSYEQYF. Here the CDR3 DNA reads TGTGCCAGCAAGGAACCGGGACCCTCCTACGAGCAGTACTTC.

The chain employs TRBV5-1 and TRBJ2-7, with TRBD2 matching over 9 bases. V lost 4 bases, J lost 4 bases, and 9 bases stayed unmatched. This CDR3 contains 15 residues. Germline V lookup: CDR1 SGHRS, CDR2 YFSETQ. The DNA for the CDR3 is TGCGCCAGCAGCGAGGCGGGGGGGCTCGGGTACGAGCAGTACTTC. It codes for CASSEAGGLGYEQYF.

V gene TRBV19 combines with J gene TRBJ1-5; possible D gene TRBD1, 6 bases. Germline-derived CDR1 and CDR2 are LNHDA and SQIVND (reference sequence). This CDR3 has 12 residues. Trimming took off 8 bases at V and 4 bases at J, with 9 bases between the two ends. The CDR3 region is CASEQGNQPQHF. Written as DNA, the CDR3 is TGTGCCAGTGAACAGGGTAATCAGCCCCAGCATTTT.

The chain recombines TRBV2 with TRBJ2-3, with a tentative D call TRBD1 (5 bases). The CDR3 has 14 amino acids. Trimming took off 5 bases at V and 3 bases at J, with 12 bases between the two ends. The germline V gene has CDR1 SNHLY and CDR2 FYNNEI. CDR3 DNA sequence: TGTGCCAGCAGTTTAGGGGATTTGACAGATACGCAGTATTTT. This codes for CASSLGDLTDTQYF.

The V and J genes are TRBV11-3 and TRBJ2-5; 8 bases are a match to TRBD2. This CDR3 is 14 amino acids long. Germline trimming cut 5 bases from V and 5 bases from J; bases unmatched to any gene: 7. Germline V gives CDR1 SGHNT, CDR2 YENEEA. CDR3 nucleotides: TGTGCCAGCAGCCCCAGCGGGAGTTCTGAGACCCAGTACTTC. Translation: CASSPSGSSETQYF.

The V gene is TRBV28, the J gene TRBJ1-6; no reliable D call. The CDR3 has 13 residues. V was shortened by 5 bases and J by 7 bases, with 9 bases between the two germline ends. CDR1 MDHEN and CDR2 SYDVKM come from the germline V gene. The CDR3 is CASSPDGNSPLHF. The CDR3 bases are TGTGCCAGCAGTCCCGACGGAAATTCACCCCTCCACTTT.

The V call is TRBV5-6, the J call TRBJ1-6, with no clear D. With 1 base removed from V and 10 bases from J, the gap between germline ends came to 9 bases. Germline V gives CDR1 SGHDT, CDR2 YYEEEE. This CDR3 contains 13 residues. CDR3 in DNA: TGTGCCAGCAGCTTGTATCGAGAGTCACCCCTCCACTTT. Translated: CASSLYRESPLHF.

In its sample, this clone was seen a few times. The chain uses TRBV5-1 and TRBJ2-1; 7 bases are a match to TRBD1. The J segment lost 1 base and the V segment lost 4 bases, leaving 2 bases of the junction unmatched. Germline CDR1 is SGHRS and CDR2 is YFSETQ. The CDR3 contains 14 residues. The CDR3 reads CASSQQGSYNEQFF. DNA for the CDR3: TGCGCCAGCAGCCAACAGGGGTCCTACAATGAGCAGTTCTTC.

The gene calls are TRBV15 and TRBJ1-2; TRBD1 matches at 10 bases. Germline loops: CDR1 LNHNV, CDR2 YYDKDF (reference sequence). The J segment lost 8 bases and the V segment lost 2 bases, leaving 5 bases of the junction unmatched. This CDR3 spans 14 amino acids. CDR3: CATSRSGTGDGYTF. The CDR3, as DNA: TGTGCCACCAGCAGATCTGGGACAGGGGACGGCTACACCTTC.

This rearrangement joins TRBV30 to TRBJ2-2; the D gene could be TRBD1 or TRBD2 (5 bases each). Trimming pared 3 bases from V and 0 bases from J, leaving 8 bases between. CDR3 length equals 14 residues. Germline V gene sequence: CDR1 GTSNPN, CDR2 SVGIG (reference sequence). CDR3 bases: TGTGCCTGGAGAGGGACCGCGAACACCGGGGAGCTGTTTTTT. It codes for CAWRGTANTGELFF.

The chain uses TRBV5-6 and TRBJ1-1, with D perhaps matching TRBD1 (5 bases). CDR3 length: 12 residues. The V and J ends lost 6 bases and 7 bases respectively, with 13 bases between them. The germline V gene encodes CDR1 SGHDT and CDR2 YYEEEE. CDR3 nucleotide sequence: TGTGCCAGCACTTCCAGAGGGGTTGAAGCTTTCTTT. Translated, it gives CASTSRGVEAFF.